Included here is one TCR beta chain sequence, with context. As yet, its antigen is unknown. Reverse transcription of all isolated RNA meant that expressed TCRB transcripts were sequenced. Sequenced by immunoSEQ multiplex PCR; TCRdb stores in-frame clones only, minus some. The table has more than 550,000 clones, over 12% seen once. This sample was taken from a study of beta chain features in type 1 diabetes. Study findings and constraints: Researchers report that Type 1 diabetes patients had moderately but significantly shorter TCRB CDR3s across all four CD4+ subsets.

Germline CDR1 and CDR2: MDHEN and SYDVKM. Trimming cost V 5 bases and J 6 bases, with 20 bases left between them. The CDR3 runs 15 residues. This TCR came from a man between 18 and 29 years old with type 1 diabetes. The sample comprised naive CD4+ T cells from blood. The chain employs TRBV28 and TRBJ2-7, with D perhaps assigned TRBD1 or TRBD2 (5 bases each). CDR3 bases: TGTGCCAGCAGTGTTACGGGGCAGGGCTCTTTCGAGCAGTACTTC. This translates into CASSVTGQGSFEQYF.